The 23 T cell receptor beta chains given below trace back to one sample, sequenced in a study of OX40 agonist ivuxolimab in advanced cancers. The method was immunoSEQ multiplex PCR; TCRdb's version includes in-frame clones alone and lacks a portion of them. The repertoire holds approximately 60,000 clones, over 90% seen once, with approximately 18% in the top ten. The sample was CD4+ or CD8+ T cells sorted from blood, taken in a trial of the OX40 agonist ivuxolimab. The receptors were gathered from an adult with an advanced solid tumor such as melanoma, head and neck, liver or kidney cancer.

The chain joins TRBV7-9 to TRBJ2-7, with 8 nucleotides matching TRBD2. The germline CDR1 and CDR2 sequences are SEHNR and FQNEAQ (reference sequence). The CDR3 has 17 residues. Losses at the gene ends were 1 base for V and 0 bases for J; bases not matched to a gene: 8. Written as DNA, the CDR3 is TGTGCCAGCAGCTTAGAACTAGCGGAGACAAGCTCCTACGAGCAGTACTTC. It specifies CASSLELAETSSYEQYF.

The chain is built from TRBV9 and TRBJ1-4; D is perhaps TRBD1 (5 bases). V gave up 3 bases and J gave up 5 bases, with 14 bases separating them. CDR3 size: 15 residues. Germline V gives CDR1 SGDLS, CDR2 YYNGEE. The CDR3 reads CASSDVGRGNEKLFF. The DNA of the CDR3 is TGTGCCAGCAGCGACGTGGGGCGAGGCAATGAAAAACTGTTTTTT.

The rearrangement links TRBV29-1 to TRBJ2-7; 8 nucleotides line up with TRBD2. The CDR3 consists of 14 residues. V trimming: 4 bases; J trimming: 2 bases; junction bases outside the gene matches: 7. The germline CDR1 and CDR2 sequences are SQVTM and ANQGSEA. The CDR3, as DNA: TGCAGCGTTGTCCCGCCGGGAGGGACCTACGAGCAGTACTTC. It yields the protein CSVVPPGGTYEQYF.

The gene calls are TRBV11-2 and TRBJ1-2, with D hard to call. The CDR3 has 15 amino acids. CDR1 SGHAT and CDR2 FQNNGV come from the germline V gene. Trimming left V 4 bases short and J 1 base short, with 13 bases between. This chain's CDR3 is CASSSSQEYNYGYTF. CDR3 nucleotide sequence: TGTGCCAGCAGCTCGTCCCAGGAATATAACTATGGCTACACCTTC.

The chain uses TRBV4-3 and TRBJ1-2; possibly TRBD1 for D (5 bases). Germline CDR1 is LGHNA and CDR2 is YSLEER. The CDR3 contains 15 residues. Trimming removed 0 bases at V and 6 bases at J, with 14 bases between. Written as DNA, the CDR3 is TGCGCCAGCAGCCAAGATGGAGGGGCCTCTGATGGCTACACCTTC. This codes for CASSQDGGASDGYTF.

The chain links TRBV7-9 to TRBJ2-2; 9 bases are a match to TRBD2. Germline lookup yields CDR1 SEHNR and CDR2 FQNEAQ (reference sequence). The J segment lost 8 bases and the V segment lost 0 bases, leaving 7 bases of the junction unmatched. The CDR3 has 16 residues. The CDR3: CASSLALAGLEGELFF. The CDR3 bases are TGTGCCAGCAGCTTAGCCCTAGCGGGGTTGGAAGGGGAGCTGTTTTTT.

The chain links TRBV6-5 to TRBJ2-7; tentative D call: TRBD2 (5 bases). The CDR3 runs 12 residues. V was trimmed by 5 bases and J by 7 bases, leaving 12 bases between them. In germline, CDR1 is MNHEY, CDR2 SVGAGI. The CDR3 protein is CASSLITGEQYF. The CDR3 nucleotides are TGTGCCAGCAGTCTTATTACGGGGGAGCAGTACTTC.

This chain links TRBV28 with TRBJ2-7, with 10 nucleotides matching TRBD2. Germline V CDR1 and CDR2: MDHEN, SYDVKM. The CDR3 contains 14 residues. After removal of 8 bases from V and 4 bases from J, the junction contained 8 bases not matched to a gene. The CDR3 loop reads CASSLLAGWYEQYF. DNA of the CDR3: TGTGCCAGCTCCCTACTAGCGGGATGGTACGAGCAGTACTTC.

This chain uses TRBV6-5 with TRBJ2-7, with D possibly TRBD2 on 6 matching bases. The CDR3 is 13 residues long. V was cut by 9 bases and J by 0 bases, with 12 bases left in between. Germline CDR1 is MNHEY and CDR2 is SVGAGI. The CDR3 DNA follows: TGTGCCAGTTCCACGGGAGCCTCCTACGAGCAGTACTTC. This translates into CASSTGASYEQYF.

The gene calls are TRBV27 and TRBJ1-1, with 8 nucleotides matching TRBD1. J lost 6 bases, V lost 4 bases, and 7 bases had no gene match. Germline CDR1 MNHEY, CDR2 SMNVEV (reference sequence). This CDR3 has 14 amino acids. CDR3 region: CASSYPGGDAEAFF. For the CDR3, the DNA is TGTGCCAGCAGTTACCCAGGGGGCGACGCTGAAGCTTTCTTT.

The CDR3, as DNA: TGTGCCAGCAGCTTTAGGTCAGGGGGCGACTATGGCTACACCTTC. Amino acids: CASSFRSGGDYGYTF. The V gene is TRBV5-8, the J gene TRBJ1-2; 8 bases are a match to TRBD1. The CDR3 runs to 15 residues. Germline CDR1 is SGHTS and CDR2 is YDEGEE. The ends lost 2 bases at V and 3 bases at J; junction bases unmatched: 6.

Here the CDR3 reads CASSQYQGPGQPQHF. CDR3 nucleotide sequence: TGCGCCAGCAGCCAATACCAGGGCCCGGGTCAGCCCCAGCATTTT. The chain combines TRBV4-1 with TRBJ1-5; tentative D call: TRBD1 (5 bases). Germline CDR1 MGHRA, CDR2 YSYEKL. The CDR3 has 15 amino acids. The germline V and J ends were trimmed by 2 bases and 6 bases, with 14 bases remaining between them.

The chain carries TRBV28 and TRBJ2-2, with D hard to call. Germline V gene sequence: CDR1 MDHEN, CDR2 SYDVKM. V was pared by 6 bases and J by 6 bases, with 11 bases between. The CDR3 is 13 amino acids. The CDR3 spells CASSSSSPGELFF. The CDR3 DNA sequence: TGTGCCAGCAGCTCCAGTAGCCCCGGGGAGCTGTTTTTT.

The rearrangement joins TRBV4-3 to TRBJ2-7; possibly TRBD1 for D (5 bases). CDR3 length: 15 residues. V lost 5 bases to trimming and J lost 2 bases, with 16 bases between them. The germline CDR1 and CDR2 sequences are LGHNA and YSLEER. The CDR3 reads CASSASSTATYEQYF. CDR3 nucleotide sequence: TGCGCCAGCAGCGCTTCTTCGACAGCCACCTACGAGCAGTACTTC.

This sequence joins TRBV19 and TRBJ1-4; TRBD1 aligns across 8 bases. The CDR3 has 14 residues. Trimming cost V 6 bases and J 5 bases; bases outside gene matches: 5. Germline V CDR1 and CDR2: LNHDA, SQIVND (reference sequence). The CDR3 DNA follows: TGTGCCAGTAGCTTTTACAGGGGGAATGAAAAACTGTTTTTT. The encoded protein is CASSFYRGNEKLFF.

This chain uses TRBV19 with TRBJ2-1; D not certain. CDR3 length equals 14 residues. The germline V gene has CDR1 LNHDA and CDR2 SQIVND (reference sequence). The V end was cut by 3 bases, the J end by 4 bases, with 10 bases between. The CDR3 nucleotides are TGTGCCAGTAGTATCCTAACGGGTTACAATGAGCAGTTCTTC. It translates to CASSILTGYNEQFF.

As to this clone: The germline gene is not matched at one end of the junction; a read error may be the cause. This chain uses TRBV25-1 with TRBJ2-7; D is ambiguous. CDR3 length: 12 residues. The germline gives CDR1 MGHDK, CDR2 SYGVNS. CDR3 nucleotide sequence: TGTGCCAGCAGTGAATCGTCTTCCAGCTTACTCTTC. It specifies CASSESSSSLLF.

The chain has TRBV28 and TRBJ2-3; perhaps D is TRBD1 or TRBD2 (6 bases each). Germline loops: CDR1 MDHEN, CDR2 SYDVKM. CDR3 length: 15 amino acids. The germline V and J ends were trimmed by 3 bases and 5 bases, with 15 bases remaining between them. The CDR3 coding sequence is TGTGCCAGCAGTTTTGAGGGGGGCAGCGGAGATACGCAGTATTTT. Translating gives CASSFEGGSGDTQYF.

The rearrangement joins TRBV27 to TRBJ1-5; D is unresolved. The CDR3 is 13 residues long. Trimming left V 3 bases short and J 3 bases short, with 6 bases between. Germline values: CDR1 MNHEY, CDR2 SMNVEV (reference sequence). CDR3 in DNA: TGTGCCAGCAGTTTCGGGCTCAATCAGCCCCAGCATTTT. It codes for CASSFGLNQPQHF.

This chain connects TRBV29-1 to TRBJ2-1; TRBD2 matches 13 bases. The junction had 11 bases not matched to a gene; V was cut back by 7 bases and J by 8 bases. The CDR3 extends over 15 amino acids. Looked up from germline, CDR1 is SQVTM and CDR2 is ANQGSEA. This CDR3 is CSGHRTSGSSDEQFF. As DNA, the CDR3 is TGCAGCGGCCACCGGACTAGCGGGAGTTCCGATGAGCAGTTCTTC.

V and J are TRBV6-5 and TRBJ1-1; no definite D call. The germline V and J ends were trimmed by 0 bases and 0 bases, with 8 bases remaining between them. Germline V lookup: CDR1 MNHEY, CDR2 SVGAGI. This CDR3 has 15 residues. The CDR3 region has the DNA TGTGCCAGCAGTTACTCCTTAGGCGTGAACACTGAAGCTTTCTTT. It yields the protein CASSYSLGVNTEAFF.

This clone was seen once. The CDR3 protein is CASSPGQGVKATEQYF. CDR3 nucleotide sequence: TGCGCCAGCAGCCCCGGACAGGGAGTGAAGGCGACCGAGCAGTACTTC. The chain combines TRBV5-1 with TRBJ2-7; 8 bases map to TRBD1. The length of the CDR3 is 16 residues. Per germline, CDR1 SGHRS and CDR2 YFSETQ. Trimming removed 4 bases from V and 6 bases from J; junction bases left unmatched: 15.

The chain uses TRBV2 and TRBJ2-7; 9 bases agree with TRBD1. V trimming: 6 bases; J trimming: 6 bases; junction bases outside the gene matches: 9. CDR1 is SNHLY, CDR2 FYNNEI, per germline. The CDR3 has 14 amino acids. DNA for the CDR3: TGTGCCAGCAGGCCGGGACAGGGTTTCTTCGAGCAGTACTTC. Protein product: CASRPGQGFFEQYF.